Sequencing of this T cell receptor (beta chain) was carried out in a study of OX40 agonist ivuxolimab in advanced cancers. Sequencing used immunoSEQ multiplex PCR; TCRdb keeps in-frame clones, though not all of them. The repertoire holds 81,000 or so clones, 88% seen once, with 0.4% to 0.6% in the top ten. The ends were cut back, 0 bases at V and 6 bases at J, with 13 bases in the middle. There are 15 residues in the CDR3. The germline V gene has CDR1 LNHDA and CDR2 SQIVND (reference sequence). This TCR derives from an adult with an advanced solid tumor such as melanoma, head and neck, liver or kidney cancer. Here the sequenced sample was CD4+ or CD8+ T cells sorted from blood, taken in a trial of the OX40 agonist ivuxolimab. The V and J genes are TRBV19 and TRBJ2-3; D not resolved. The CDR3 region is CASSIEGVIMDTQYF. CDR3 DNA sequence: TGTGCCAGTAGTATAGAAGGAGTCATCATGGATACGCAGTATTTT.